Included here is one T cell receptor (beta chain) sequence, with context. Germline assignment: CDR1 LNHDA and CDR2 SQIVND (reference sequence). CDR3 length equals 14 residues. Trimming took off 6 bases at V and 4 bases at J, with 12 bases between the two ends. In the source study's methods: Nucleated cell counts were estimated from reference gene primer amplification. Only in-frame clones appear in the TCRdb table, and some are missing; sequencing was by immunoSEQ multiplex PCR. V and J calls and clone size are those listed in that table; D and trimming were worked out from the DNA. The sample lists around 250,000 clones, roughly 80% seen once, with roughly 3.2% in the top ten. This sample was taken from a study of blood T cell repertoires in COVID-19.

The source material was peripheral blood. The TCR comes from a woman aged 18-30 years with acute or convalescent COVID-19. This rearrangement joins TRBV19 to TRBJ1-4; the D gene is possibly TRBD1 (6 bases). DNA for the CDR3: TGTGCCAGTAGATGGGGGCAAGATAATGAAAAACTGTTTTTT. Protein product: CASRWGQDNEKLFF.